One sample yielded the 8 T cell receptor beta chains listed below, sequenced in a study of blood T cell repertoires in COVID-19. TCRdb's table, derived via immunoSEQ multiplex PCR, lists solely in-frame clones and lacks some. The sample shows about 38,000 clones, nearly 90% of them seen only once. Sequencing used peripheral blood. The receptor source for this set is a man in his 60s with COVID-19, enrolled during active disease.

The rearrangement links TRBV7-2 to TRBJ2-7, with a possible D match to TRBD1 (6 bases). The CDR3 extends over 14 amino acids. Germline-derived CDR1 and CDR2 are SGHTA and FQGNSA. The ends were cut back, 3 bases at V and 5 bases at J, with 14 bases in the middle. CDR3 in amino acids: CASSFQGNGNEQYF. The CDR3 DNA sequence: TGTGCCAGCAGCTTCCAGGGGAATGGCAACGAGCAGTACTTC.

The gene calls are TRBV28 and TRBJ2-1; possible D gene TRBD2, 5 bases. CDR3 length equals 14 residues. Trimming removed 2 bases from V and 3 bases from J, with 8 bases in between. Germline assignment: CDR1 MDHEN and CDR2 SYDVKM. Written as DNA, the CDR3 is TGTGCCAGCAGTTTAGGAGGAGGCTACAATGAGCAGTTCTTC. It is translated as CASSLGGGYNEQFF.

The V call is TRBV5-1, the J call TRBJ2-5; 11 bases map to TRBD1. Losses at the gene ends were 4 bases for V and 2 bases for J; bases not matched to a gene: 4. Germline lookup yields CDR1 SGHRS and CDR2 YFSETQ. The CDR3 runs 15 residues. CDR3 sequence reads: CASSPGDRGQETQYF. The CDR3 bases are TGCGCCAGCAGCCCAGGGGACAGGGGGCAAGAGACCCAGTACTTC.

This clone has a handful of counts. This chain uses TRBV20-1 with TRBJ2-7, with TRBD2 matching over 9 bases. Unmatched junction bases numbered 5, after V lost 3 bases and J lost 2 bases. In germline, CDR1 is DFQATT, CDR2 SNEGSKA (reference sequence). This CDR3 spans 14 amino acids. CDR3: CSASGLAGTYEQYF. The DNA of the CDR3 is TGCAGTGCTAGTGGGCTAGCGGGGACCTACGAGCAGTACTTC.

The chain uses TRBV6-4 and TRBJ2-3; 9 nucleotides line up with TRBD1. Germline-derived CDR1 and CDR2 are MRHNA and SNTAGT. V trimming: 4 bases; J trimming: 5 bases; junction bases outside the gene matches: 10. There are 16 residues in the CDR3. CDR3 in DNA: TGTGCCAGCAGTGCGTCGGGGACAGGGACCTTAGATACGCAGTATTTT. Its translation is CASSASGTGTLDTQYF.

The gene calls are TRBV28 and TRBJ1-1; D perhaps matches TRBD1 (5 bases). The CDR3 is 11 amino acids. V gave up 5 bases and J gave up 11 bases, with 12 bases separating them. Germline CDR1 and CDR2: MDHEN and SYDVKM. CDR3 residues: CASSITGQAFF. The CDR3 DNA reads as TGTGCCAGCAGTATAACAGGCCAGGCTTTCTTT.

The rearrangement joins TRBV9 to TRBJ2-7; 11 positions match TRBD1. Germline CDR1 reads SGDLS; CDR2 reads YYNGEE. J was trimmed by 3 bases and V by 0 bases; bases with no gene match: 5. The CDR3 runs to 16 residues. The CDR3, as DNA: TGTGCCAGCAGCGTAGACTCGGGACAGGGGGGCTACGAGCAGTACTTC. Translation: CASSVDSGQGGYEQYF. Full variable domain (rest looked up from reference TRBV9 and TRBJ2-7): DSGVTQTPKHLITATGQRVTLRCSPRSGDLSVYWYQQSLDQGLQFLIQYYNGEERAKGNILERFSAQQFPDLHSELNLSSLELGDSALYFCASSVDSGQGGYEQYFGPGTRLTVT.

V gene TRBV9 combines with J gene TRBJ1-2; 8 positions agree with TRBD1. Germline values: CDR1 SGDLS, CDR2 YYNGEE. The CDR3 runs to 14 residues. V dropped 3 bases and J dropped 8; count of bases not matched to a gene: 9. The CDR3 loop is CASSGTGNTGGYTF. The CDR3 nucleotides are TGTGCCAGCAGCGGGACAGGGAATACGGGAGGCTACACCTTC.